Below are 6 T cell receptor beta chains sequenced from a single sample in a study of shared clonotypes between healthy human individuals. Repertoires were generated with immunoSEQ multiplex PCR, while TCRdb's copy carries only in-frame clones and drops some. The top ten clones hold under 2% of a sample with some 2,100,000 clones, about 92% of them seen once. Naivety among CD8 cells was defined by CD45RO negativity and positive CCR7 selection, thereby excluding terminally differentiated effector memory CD45RA+ cells. The sample comprised naive CD8+ T cells from PBMCs. These receptors were taken from a man between 18 and 29 years old in good health. Some clones in this sample may be carry-over from other donors' samples.

This chain uses TRBV6-5 with TRBJ2-7; D is uncertain. The CDR3 spans 15 residues. The germline V gene encodes CDR1 MNHEY and CDR2 SVGAGI. V was cut by 0 bases and J by 0 bases, with 9 bases left in between. The CDR3 loop is CASSYSIGVSYEQYF. Here the CDR3 DNA reads TGTGCCAGCAGTTACTCGATTGGAGTCTCCTACGAGCAGTACTTC.

In its sample, this clone was seen a few times. This sample also contains other DNA sequences that code for the same CDR3. The chain couples TRBV9 to TRBJ1-1; D not resolved. This CDR3 spans 11 amino acids. Germline V gene lookup returns CDR1 SGDLS and CDR2 YYNGEE. Deletions cut 3 bases from V and 5 bases from J, with 5 bases between. The CDR3 nucleotides are TGTGCCAGCAGCGGGGGTACTGAAGCTTTCTTT. Protein: CASSGGTEAFF. Looking up the rest from reference TRBV9 and TRBJ1-1 gives the full variable domain: DSGVTQTPKHLITATGQRVTLRCSPRSGDLSVYWYQQSLDQGLQFLIQYYNGEERAKGNILERFSAQQFPDLHSELNLSSLELGDSALYFCASSGGTEAFFGQGTRLTVV.

The CDR3 bases are TGCGCCAGCAGCCAAGCCCCCGTCGGGGATACGCAGTATTTT. Its translation is CASSQAPVGDTQYF. This chain joins TRBV4-1 and TRBJ2-3; D call uncertain. This CDR3 has 14 amino acids. The V gene lost 1 base and the J gene lost 6 bases, with 11 bases spanning the gap. Per the germline V gene, CDR1 is MGHRA and CDR2 is YSYEKL.

In regard to this clone: This sample includes further DNA sequences coding for the same CDR3. This chain links TRBV4-1 with TRBJ2-1, with D unclear. Germline CDR1 reads MGHRA; CDR2 reads YSYEKL. Deletions cut 4 bases from V and 5 bases from J, with 6 bases between. The CDR3 is 12 amino acids. The CDR3 DNA sequence: TGCGCCAGCAGCCCGACCGACAATGAGCAGTTCTTC. Protein product: CASSPTDNEQFF.

Comment on this clone: Other DNA sequences in this sample translate to the same CDR3. V gene TRBV5-6 combines with J gene TRBJ1-2; D uncertain. This CDR3 contains 11 residues. Germline CDR1 and CDR2: SGHDT and YYEEEE. Trimming pared 0 bases from V and 7 bases from J, leaving 4 bases between. CDR3: CASSLGGGYTF. The CDR3 DNA reads as TGTGCCAGCAGCTTGGGGGGTGGCTACACCTTC.

With respect to this clone: The sample has other DNA sequences that encode this CDR3 too. This rearrangement joins TRBV7-2 to TRBJ2-5; D uncertain. The CDR3 contains 12 residues. Per germline, CDR1 SGHTA and CDR2 FQGNSA. V lost 1 base, J lost 4 bases, and 4 bases lay in between. In nucleotides, the CDR3 is TGTGCCAGCAGCTTAGACAGAGAGACCCAGTACTTC. Translating gives CASSLDRETQYF.